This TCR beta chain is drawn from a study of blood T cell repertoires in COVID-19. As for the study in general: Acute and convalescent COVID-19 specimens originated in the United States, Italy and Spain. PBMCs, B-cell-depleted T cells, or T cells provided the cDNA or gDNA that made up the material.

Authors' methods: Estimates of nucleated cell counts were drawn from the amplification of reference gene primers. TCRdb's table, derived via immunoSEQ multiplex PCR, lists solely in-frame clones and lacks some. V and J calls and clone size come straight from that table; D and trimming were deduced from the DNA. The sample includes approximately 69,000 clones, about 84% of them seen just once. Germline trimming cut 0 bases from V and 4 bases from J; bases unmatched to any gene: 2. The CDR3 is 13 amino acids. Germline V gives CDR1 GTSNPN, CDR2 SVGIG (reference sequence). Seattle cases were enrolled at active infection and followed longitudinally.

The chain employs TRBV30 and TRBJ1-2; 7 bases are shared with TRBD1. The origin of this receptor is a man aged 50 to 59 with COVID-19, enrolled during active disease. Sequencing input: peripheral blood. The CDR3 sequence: CAWSVQGSYGYTF. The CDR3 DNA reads TGTGCCTGGAGTGTACAGGGGAGCTATGGCTACACCTTC.